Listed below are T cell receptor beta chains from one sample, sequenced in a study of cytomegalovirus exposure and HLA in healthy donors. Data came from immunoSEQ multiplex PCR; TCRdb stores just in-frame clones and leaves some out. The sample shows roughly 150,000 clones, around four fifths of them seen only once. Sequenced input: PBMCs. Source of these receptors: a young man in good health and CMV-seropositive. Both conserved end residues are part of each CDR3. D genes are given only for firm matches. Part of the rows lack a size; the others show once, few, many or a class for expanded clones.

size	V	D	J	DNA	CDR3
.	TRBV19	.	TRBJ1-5	TGTGCCAGTAGTATAGGCGGCTACACCCCTCAGCCCCAGCATTTT	CASSIGGYTPQPQHF
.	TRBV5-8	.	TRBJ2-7	TGTGCCAGCAACTCTTTGTCGGGCTACGAGCAGTACTTC	CASNSLSGYEQYF
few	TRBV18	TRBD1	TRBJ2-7	TGTGCCAGCTCACGGATAGAGGACAGGGTGCATATAGGGCAGTACTTC	CASSRIEDRVHIGQYF
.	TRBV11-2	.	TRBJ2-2	TGTGCCAGCAGCTTAGCCTACACCGGGGAGCTGTTTTTT	CASSLAYTGELFF
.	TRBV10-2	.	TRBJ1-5	TGCGCCAGCAGTGACCCCGGGGGAGGGCCCCAGCATTTT	CASSDPGGGPQHF
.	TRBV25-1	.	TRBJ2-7	TGTGCCAGCAGTGAATCTGAGCGGTCTACAAAGTACGAGCAGTACTTC	CASSESERSTKYEQYF
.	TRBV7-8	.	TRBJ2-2	TGTGCCAGCAGGGGTGGATGGGGAGACACCGGGGAGCTGTTTTTT	CASRGGWGDTGELFF
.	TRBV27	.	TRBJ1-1	TGTGCCAGCAGTTGGTCAGGGGTTGGTAATGGGGGTGAAGCTTTCTTT	CASSWSGVGNGGEAFF
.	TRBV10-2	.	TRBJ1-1	TGCGCCAGCAGTGATGAGGGTCAGGCTTTCTTT	CASSDEGQAFF
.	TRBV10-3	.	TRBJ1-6	TGTGCCATCAATCTCAGCGCCGATTCACCCCTCCACTTT	CAINLSADSPLHF
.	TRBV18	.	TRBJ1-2	TGTGCCAGCTCACCACCGCAGACTAACTATGGCTACACCTTC	CASSPPQTNYGYTF
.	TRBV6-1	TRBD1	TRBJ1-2	TGTGCCAGCAGTGACGCCGGGACAGGGAATGGCTACACCTTC	CASSDAGTGNGYTF
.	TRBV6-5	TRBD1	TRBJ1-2	TGTGCCAGCAGTTACTCCCCACAGGGGGCAAATGGCTACACCTTC	CASSYSPQGANGYTF
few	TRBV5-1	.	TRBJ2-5	TGCGCCAGCAGCTCCGCCTTAGGGGCGGCGGGAAATTGGGAGTACTTC	CASSSALGAAGNWEYF
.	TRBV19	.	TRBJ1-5	TGTGCCAGTAGTATAGGTCGTCAGCCCCAGCATTTT	CASSIGRQPQHF